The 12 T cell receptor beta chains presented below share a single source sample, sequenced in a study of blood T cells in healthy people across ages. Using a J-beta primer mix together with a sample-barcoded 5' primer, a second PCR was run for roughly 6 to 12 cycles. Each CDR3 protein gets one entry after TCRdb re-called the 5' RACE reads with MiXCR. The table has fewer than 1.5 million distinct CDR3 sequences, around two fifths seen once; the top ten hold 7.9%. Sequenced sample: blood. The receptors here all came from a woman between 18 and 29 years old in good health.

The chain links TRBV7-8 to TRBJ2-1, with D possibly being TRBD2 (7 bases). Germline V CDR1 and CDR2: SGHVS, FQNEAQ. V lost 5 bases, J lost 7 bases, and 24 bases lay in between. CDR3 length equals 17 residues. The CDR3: CASSPRGSGTKLNEQFF. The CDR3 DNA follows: TGTGCCAGCAGCCCCCGGGGGAGCGGGACAAAATTAAATGAGCAGTTCTTC.

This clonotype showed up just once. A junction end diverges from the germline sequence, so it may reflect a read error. Written as DNA, the CDR3 is TGTGCCGGCAGCTTAGGGACTAGCGGGGGGTCGCAAGAGACCCAGTACTTC. It encodes CAGSLGTSGGSQETQYF. The chain recombines TRBV11-2 with TRBJ2-5, with 15 positions matching TRBD2. Germline CDR1 and CDR2: SGHAT and FQNNGV. CDR3 size: 17 residues.

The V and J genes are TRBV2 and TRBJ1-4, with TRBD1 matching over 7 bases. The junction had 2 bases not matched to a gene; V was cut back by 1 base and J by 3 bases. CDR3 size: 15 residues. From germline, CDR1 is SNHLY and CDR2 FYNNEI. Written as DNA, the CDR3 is TGTGCCAGCAGTGAAGTGGGACAGCCTAATGAAAAACTGTTTTTT. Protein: CASSEVGQPNEKLFF.

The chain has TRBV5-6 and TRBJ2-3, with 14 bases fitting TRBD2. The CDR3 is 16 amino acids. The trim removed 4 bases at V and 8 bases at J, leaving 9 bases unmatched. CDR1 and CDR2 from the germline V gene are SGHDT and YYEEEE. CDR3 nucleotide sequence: TGTGCCAGCAGCGACAGACTAGCGGGAGGGCCGGCTACGCAGTATTTT. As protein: CASSDRLAGGPATQYF.

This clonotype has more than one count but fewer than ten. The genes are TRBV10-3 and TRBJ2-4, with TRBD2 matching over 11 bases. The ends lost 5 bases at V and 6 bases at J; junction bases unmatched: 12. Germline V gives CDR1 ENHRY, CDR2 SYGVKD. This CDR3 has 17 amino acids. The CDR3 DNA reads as TGTGCCATCAGTACCGGGACTAGCGGACCTCTGGGAAACATTCAGTACTTC. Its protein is CAISTGTSGPLGNIQYF.

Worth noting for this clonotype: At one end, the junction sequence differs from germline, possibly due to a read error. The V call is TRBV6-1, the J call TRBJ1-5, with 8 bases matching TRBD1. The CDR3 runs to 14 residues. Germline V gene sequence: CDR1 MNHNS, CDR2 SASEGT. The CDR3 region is CAGSGQGQNQPQHF. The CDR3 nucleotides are TGTGCCGGCAGCGGACAGGGCCAAAACCAGCCCCAGCATTTT.

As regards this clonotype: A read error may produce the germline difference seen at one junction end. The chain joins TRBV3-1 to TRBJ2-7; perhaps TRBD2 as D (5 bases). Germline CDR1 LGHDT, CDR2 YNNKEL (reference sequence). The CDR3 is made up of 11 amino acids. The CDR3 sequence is CPSGSSYEQYF. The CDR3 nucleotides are TGTCCCAGCGGATCTTCCTACGAGCAGTACTTC.

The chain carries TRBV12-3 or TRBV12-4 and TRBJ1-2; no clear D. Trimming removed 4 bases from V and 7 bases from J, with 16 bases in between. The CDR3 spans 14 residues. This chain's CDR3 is CASSSTTPPGGYTF. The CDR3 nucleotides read TGTGCCAGCAGTTCAACGACACCGCCCGGTGGCTACACCTTC.

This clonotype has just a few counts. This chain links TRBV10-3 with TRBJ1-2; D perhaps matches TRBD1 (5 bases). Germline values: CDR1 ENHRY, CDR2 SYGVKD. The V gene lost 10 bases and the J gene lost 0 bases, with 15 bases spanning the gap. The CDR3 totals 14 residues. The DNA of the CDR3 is TGTGCCACCAACGGGGCAGAAGCTAACTATGGCTACACCTTC. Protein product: CATNGAEANYGYTF.

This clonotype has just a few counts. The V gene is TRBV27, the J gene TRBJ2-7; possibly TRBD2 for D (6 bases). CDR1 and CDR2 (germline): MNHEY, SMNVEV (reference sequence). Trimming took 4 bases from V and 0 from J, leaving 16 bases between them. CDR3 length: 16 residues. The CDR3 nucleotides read TGTGCCAGCAGTTCGCCTACAGCGGGTAGCTCCTACGAGCAGTACTTC. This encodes CASSSPTAGSSYEQYF.

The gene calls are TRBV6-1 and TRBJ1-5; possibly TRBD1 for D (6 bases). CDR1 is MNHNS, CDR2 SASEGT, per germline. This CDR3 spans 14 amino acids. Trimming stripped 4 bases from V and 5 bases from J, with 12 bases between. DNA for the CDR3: TGTGCCAGCAGTGGAGGACAGAAATATCAGCCCCAGCATTTT. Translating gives CASSGGQKYQPQHF.

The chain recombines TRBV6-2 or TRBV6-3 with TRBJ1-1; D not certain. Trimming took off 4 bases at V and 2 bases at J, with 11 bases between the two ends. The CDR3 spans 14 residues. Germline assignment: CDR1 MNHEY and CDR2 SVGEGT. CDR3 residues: CASSFAYANTEAFF. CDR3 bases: TGTGCCAGCAGTTTCGCATACGCTAACACTGAAGCTTTCTTT.